A single sample gave rise to the 23 T cell receptor beta chains below, sequenced in a study of a mutant IDH1 vaccine in newly diagnosed glioma. The time point denotes: week 47, end of study. The investigators gave 300 ug of mutant IDH1 20-mer peptide in each vaccine dose, together with topical imiquimod. The table came from immunoSEQ multiplex PCR; TCRdb's copy has only in-frame clones and leaves some out. Of roughly 46,000 clones listed, around 85% were seen once; the top ten hold about 4%. For these receptors, no antigen is known. Sequenced material: PBMCs, taken from a glioma patient whose treatment included an IDH1 peptide vaccine. The origin of the receptors is a woman aged 25 to 45 with glioma. Some clones in this sample may be carry-over from other donors' samples.

The genes are TRBV7-9 and TRBJ2-7, with 8 bases lining up with TRBD2. This CDR3 spans 13 amino acids. Germline V gene data show CDR1 as SEHNR and CDR2 as FQNEAQ (reference sequence). Trimming took 5 bases from V and 3 from J; bases not matched to a gene: 3. In DNA, the CDR3 is TGTGCCAGCAGCCCCGGGACTAGCTACGAGCAGTACTTC. The encoded protein is CASSPGTSYEQYF. Full variable domain (rest looked up from reference TRBV7-9 and TRBJ2-7): DTGVSQNPRHKITKRGQNVTFRCDPISEHNRLYWYRQTLGQGPEFLTYFQNEAQLEKSRLLSDRFSAERPKGSFSTLEIQRTEQGDSAMYLCASSPGTSYEQYFGPGTRLTVT.

The chain carries TRBV28 and TRBJ1-2; D gene unclear. The germline V and J ends were trimmed by 8 bases and 6 bases, with 22 bases remaining between them. CDR1 is MDHEN, CDR2 SYDVKM, per germline. The CDR3 is 15 residues long. The DNA for the CDR3 is TGTGCCAGCCTGACCGTATGGGAGAAAAATGATGGCTACACCTTC. Its protein is CASLTVWEKNDGYTF.

V usage is TRBV28 and J usage is TRBJ2-5; D is possibly TRBD2 (6 bases). The CDR3 spans 17 residues. CDR1 is MDHEN and CDR2 is SYDVKM in the germline V gene. V lost 2 bases and J 5 bases, leaving 21 bases between the germline ends. CDR3 DNA: TGTGCCAGCAGTTTACCCGAGAGGTTGGGGAGGCAGGAGACCCAGTACTTC. It codes for CASSLPERLGRQETQYF.

The V and J genes are TRBV15 and TRBJ1-2, with 7 bases matching TRBD1. V dropped 2 bases and J dropped 2; count of bases not matched to a gene: 8. The CDR3 is 16 residues long. The germline V gene has CDR1 LNHNV and CDR2 YYDKDF (reference sequence). CDR3 nucleotides: TGTGCCACCAGCAGATTGGGACAGCTCTTGAACTATGGCTACACCTTC. The encoded protein is CATSRLGQLLNYGYTF.

This clone was counted between two and nine times. The chain has TRBV4-2 and TRBJ2-1; D perhaps matches TRBD1 (7 bases). Per the germline V gene, CDR1 is LGHNA and CDR2 is YNFKEQ. Between the trimmed V and J ends, which lost 1 base and 8 bases, there was a span of 15 bases. There are 15 residues in the CDR3. The CDR3 sequence: CASSQGGRDRYEQFF. DNA for the CDR3: TGTGCCAGCAGCCAAGGGGGGCGGGACAGATATGAGCAGTTCTTC.

This sequence joins TRBV7-9 and TRBJ2-5, with D tentatively TRBD2 (6 bases). Trimming took off 3 bases at V and 1 base at J, with 18 bases between the two ends. The germline V gene has CDR1 SEHNR and CDR2 FQNEAQ (reference sequence). The CDR3 consists of 17 residues. The DNA of the CDR3 is TGTGCCAGCAGCTTGGGGTACCGAGTGGAGGGCCAAGAGACCCAGTACTTC. Translating it yields CASSLGYRVEGQETQYF.

The chain uses TRBV19 and TRBJ2-2; no firm D call. With 5 bases removed from V and 6 bases from J, the gap between germline ends came to 7 bases. This CDR3 is 12 amino acids long. The germline V gene has CDR1 LNHDA and CDR2 SQIVND (reference sequence). CDR3 sequence reads: CASSANAGELFF. The CDR3 nucleotides read TGTGCCAGTAGTGCAAATGCCGGGGAGCTGTTTTTT.

V and J are TRBV10-3 and TRBJ1-5; D might be TRBD1 (6 bases). Trimming removed 6 bases from V and 3 bases from J, with 9 bases in between. Germline loops: CDR1 ENHRY, CDR2 SYGVKD. This CDR3 has 13 amino acids. CDR3 protein: CAIRRDTNQPQHF. The CDR3 DNA follows: TGTGCCATCAGAAGGGACACCAATCAGCCCCAGCATTTT.

The chain couples TRBV6-1 to TRBJ2-7, with TRBD1 as a possible D gene (6 bases). CDR3 length: 15 residues. CDR1 is MNHNS, CDR2 SASEGT, per germline. Trimming took off 3 bases at V and 6 bases at J, with 18 bases between the two ends. The CDR3 loop is CASSDPTGYYGEQYF. CDR3 in DNA: TGTGCCAGCAGTGACCCCACAGGGTACTATGGCGAGCAGTACTTC.

This rearrangement joins TRBV7-8 to TRBJ2-7; 12 bases are shared with TRBD1. The CDR3 loop spans 16 amino acids. Germline-derived CDR1 and CDR2 are SGHVS and FQNEAQ. Germline trimming cut 1 base from V and 3 bases from J; bases unmatched to any gene: 4. This CDR3 is CASSLGGQGALYEQYF. The CDR3 region has the DNA TGTGCCAGCAGCTTAGGGGGACAGGGGGCCCTCTACGAGCAGTACTTC.

The chain links TRBV27 to TRBJ2-7; 7 nucleotides align to TRBD1. Germline V CDR1 and CDR2: MNHEY, SMNVEV (reference sequence). V gave up 6 bases and J gave up 0 bases; unmatched junction bases: 8. This CDR3 region has 15 residues. The CDR3 reads CASRPGQVSSYEQYF. The CDR3, as DNA: TGTGCCAGCAGACCTGGACAGGTGAGCTCCTACGAGCAGTACTTC.

The V call is TRBV27, the J call TRBJ1-5; D is undetermined. Germline lookup yields CDR1 MNHEY and CDR2 SMNVEV (reference sequence). The CDR3 covers 14 residues. Trimming took off 3 bases at V and 3 bases at J, with 9 bases between the two ends. The CDR3: CASSFRGYNQPQHF. CDR3 coding DNA: TGTGCCAGCAGTTTTAGAGGGTACAATCAGCCCCAGCATTTT.

The rearrangement links TRBV7-9 to TRBJ2-1; TRBD2 aligns across 11 bases. Germline V gives CDR1 SEHNR, CDR2 FQNEAQ (reference sequence). V dropped 5 bases and J dropped 4; count of bases not matched to a gene: 4. The CDR3 sequence is 15 residues long. The CDR3 here is CASSDRTSGYNEQFF. In nucleotides, the CDR3 is TGTGCCAGCAGCGACCGGACTAGCGGGTACAATGAGCAGTTCTTC.

V and J are TRBV5-5 and TRBJ2-6, with D uncertain. CDR1 is SGHKS, CDR2 YYEKEE, per germline (reference sequence). There are 16 residues in the CDR3. V lost 1 base and J lost 3, with 11 bases in between. CDR3: CASSLSFGDGANVLTF. The CDR3 nucleotides read TGTGCCAGCAGCTTGTCATTCGGAGATGGGGCCAACGTCCTGACTTTC. Combining the CDR3 with reference TRBV5-5 and TRBJ2-6 gives the whole variable domain DAGVTQSPTHLIKTRGQQVTLRCSPISGHKSVSWYQQVLGQGPQFIFQYYEKEERGRGNFPDRFSARQFPNYSSELNVNALLLGDSALYLCASSLSFGDGANVLTFGAGSRLTVL.

J is TRBJ1-1 and V is TRBV9, with 11 bases aligning to TRBD1. This CDR3 has 16 residues. Trimming took 2 bases from V and 6 from J; bases not matched to a gene: 9. The germline CDR1 and CDR2 sequences are SGDLS and YYNGEE. In DNA form, the CDR3 reads TGTGCCAGCAGCGTTCCAACCGGGACAGGGGGTGCTGAAGCTTTCTTT. Encoded protein: CASSVPTGTGGAEAFF.

The CDR3 spells CASSSRDRGNRYEQYF. The DNA for the CDR3 is TGTGCCAGCAGCTCTCGGGACAGGGGAAACCGCTACGAGCAGTACTTC. The chain combines TRBV7-2 with TRBJ2-7; 10 bases agree with TRBD1. J was trimmed by 3 bases and V by 4 bases; bases with no gene match: 9. The CDR3 covers 16 residues. Germline CDR1 is SGHTA and CDR2 is FQGNSA. The complete variable domain, with remaining parts taken from reference TRBV7-2 and TRBJ2-7, reads GAGVSQSPSNKVTEKGKDVELRCDPISGHTALYWYRQSLGQGLEFLIYFQGNSAPDKSGLPSDRFSAERTGGSVSTLTIQRTQQEDSAVYLCASSSRDRGNRYEQYFGPGTRLTVT.

The rearrangement joins TRBV7-2 to TRBJ1-1; no reliable D call. CDR1 is SGHTA and CDR2 is FQGNSA in the germline V gene. This CDR3 contains 14 residues. V dropped 5 bases and J dropped 3 bases, with 13 bases sitting between them. This CDR3 reads CASSAGYFHTEAFF. CDR3 coding DNA: TGTGCCAGCAGCGCGGGATATTTCCACACTGAAGCTTTCTTT.

The V call is TRBV7-9, the J call TRBJ2-7; 8 nucleotides align to TRBD1. The germline CDR1 and CDR2 sequences are SEHNR and FQNEAQ (reference sequence). Trimming cost V 1 base and J 5 bases; bases outside gene matches: 7. This CDR3 contains 15 residues. The CDR3 is CASSLGRTGPHEQYF. The CDR3 DNA sequence: TGTGCCAGCAGCTTAGGTAGGACAGGGCCCCACGAGCAGTACTTC.

CDR3 in DNA: TGTGCCAGCAGCCAACAAGACAGGGACTATGGCTACACCTTC. Protein sequence: CASSQQDRDYGYTF. The chain links TRBV14 to TRBJ1-2; 7 nucleotides align to TRBD1. The CDR3 runs 14 residues. The V segment lost 2 bases and the J segment 3 bases; nucleotides outside the gene matches: 3. CDR1 and CDR2 from the germline V gene are SGHDN and FVKESK.

The chain couples TRBV6-5 to TRBJ2-5; weak D call: TRBD2 (5 bases). Germline values: CDR1 MNHEY, CDR2 SVGAGI. The CDR3 contains 15 residues. The V end lost 2 bases, the J end lost 4 bases, and 14 bases lay between the germline ends. Here the CDR3 DNA reads TGTGCCAGCAGTTACGGGGTAGCGACCCTAGAGACCCAGTACTTC. It codes for CASSYGVATLETQYF.

The chain combines TRBV5-4 with TRBJ2-1, with TRBD2 as a possible D gene (6 bases). CDR1 and CDR2 from the germline V gene are SGHNT and YYREEE (reference sequence). V lost 3 bases and J 7 bases, leaving 17 bases between the germline ends. This CDR3 comprises 15 residues. CDR3 protein: CASSSLTGVINEQFF. DNA for the CDR3: TGTGCCAGCAGCTCTTTAACGGGAGTTATTAATGAGCAGTTCTTC.

The rearrangement uses TRBV2 and TRBJ1-1; 9 bases map to TRBD1. V lost 6 bases, J lost 0 bases, and 5 bases stayed unmatched. There are 15 residues in the CDR3. In germline, CDR1 is SNHLY, CDR2 FYNNEI. In nucleotides, the CDR3 is TGTGCCAGCAGGGGACAGGGTTCCATGAACACTGAAGCTTTCTTT. The encoded protein is CASRGQGSMNTEAFF.

V and J are TRBV15 and TRBJ2-3, with D perhaps assigned TRBD1 or TRBD2 (5 bases each). Germline-derived CDR1 and CDR2 are LNHNV and YYDKDF (reference sequence). CDR3 size: 17 residues. V was cut by 1 base and J by 0 bases, with 14 bases left in between. This CDR3 is CATSRAPAGTSTDTQYF. The CDR3 coding sequence is TGTGCCACCAGCAGAGCCCCCGCAGGGACCAGCACAGATACGCAGTATTTT.